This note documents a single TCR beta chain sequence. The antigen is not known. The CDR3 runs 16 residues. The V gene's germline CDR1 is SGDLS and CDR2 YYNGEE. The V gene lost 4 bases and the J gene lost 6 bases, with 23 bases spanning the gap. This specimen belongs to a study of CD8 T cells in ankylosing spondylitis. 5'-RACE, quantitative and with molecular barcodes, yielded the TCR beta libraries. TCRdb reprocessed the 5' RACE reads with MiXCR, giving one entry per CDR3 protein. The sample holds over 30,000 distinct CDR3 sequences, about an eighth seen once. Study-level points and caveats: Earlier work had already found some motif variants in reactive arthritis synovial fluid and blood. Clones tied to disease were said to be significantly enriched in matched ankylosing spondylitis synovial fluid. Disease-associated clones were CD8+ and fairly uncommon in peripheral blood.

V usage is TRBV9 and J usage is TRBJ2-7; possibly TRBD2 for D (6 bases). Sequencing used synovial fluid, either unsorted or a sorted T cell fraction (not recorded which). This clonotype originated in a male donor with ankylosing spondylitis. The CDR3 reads CASSSQRRGPLREQYF. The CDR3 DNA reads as TGTGCCAGCAGCTCACAAAGGAGGGGACCGTTACGCGAGCAGTACTTC.